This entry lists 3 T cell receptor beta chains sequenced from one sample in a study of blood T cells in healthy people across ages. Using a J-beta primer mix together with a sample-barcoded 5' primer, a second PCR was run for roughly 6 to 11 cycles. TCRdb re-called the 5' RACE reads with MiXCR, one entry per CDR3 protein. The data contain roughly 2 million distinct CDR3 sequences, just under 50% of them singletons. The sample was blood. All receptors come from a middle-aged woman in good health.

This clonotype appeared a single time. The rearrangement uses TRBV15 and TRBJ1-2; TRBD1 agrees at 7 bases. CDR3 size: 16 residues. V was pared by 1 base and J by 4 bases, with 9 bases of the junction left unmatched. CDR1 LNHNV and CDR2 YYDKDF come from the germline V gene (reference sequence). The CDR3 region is CATSRVRDSPVYGYTF. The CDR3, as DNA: TGTGCCACCAGCAGAGTCCGGGACAGCCCCGTCTATGGCTACACCTTC.

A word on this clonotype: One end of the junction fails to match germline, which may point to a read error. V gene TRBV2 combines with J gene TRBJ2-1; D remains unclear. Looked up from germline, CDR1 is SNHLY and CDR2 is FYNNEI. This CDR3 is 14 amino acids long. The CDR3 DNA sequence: TGTGCCGGCAGGAATGAGGTGATATACAATGAGCAGTTCTTC. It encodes CAGRNEVIYNEQFF.

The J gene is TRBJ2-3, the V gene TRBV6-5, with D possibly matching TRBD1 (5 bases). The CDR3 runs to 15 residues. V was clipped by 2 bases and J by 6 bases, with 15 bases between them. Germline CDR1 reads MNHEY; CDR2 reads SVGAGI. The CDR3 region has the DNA TGTGCCAGCAGTTACAAGGGGAAACCCCCCGATACGCAGTATTTT. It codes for CASSYKGKPPDTQYF.